This paragraph reports one T cell receptor beta chain. Profiling relied on immunoSEQ multiplex PCR, and the TCRdb table lists in-frame clones only, not all of them. Counted here are approximately 50,000 clones, approximately 87% occurring once; the ten biggest clones make up about 9%. V lost 0 bases, J lost 4 bases, and 10 bases stayed unmatched. Germline V lookup: CDR1 LGHNA, CDR2 YSLEER. CDR3 size: 17 residues. The time point here: after dendritic cell vaccination, including at tumor progression/relapse. No glioblastoma patient carried an isocitrate dehydrogenase mutation. This specimen belongs to a study of glioma-infiltrating T cells after dendritic cell vaccination.

The chain combines TRBV4-3 with TRBJ2-7; TRBD2 aligns across 9 bases. The sample was blood, taken after dendritic cell vaccination. The sequence was collected from a human donor with glioblastoma. CDR3 sequence (DNA): TGCGCCAGCAGCCAAGATACGATGGCGGGGGGGATATACGAGCAGTACTTC. Encoded protein: CASSQDTMAGGIYEQYF.